Presented here are 17 T cell receptor beta chains from one specimen sequenced in a study of cytomegalovirus exposure and HLA in healthy donors. Both 60 Vbeta primers and 13 Jbeta primers went into the PCR. TCRdb's copy holds only in-frame clones and misses some; the assay was immunoSEQ multiplex PCR. Of about 120,000 clones in the sample, about 80% were seen once. Sample: PBMCs. All receptors come from a female donor in good health and CMV-seropositive.

V and J are TRBV5-4 and TRBJ2-7; possible D gene TRBD1, 6 bases. The V end lost 2 bases, the J end lost 3 bases, and 12 bases lay between the germline ends. The CDR3 spans 14 residues. From germline, CDR1 is SGHNT and CDR2 YYREEE (reference sequence). In nucleotides, the CDR3 is TGTGCCAGCAGCTTAGGACAGCCGAACTACGAGCAGTACTTC. This gives the protein CASSLGQPNYEQYF.

The chain joins TRBV30 to TRBJ1-1; D not resolved. This CDR3 is 12 amino acids long. Trimming left V 0 bases short and J 10 bases short, with 12 bases between. Germline V gives CDR1 GTSNPN, CDR2 SVGIG (reference sequence). The CDR3 coding sequence is TGTGCCTGGAGTGTAGTGAGAGGAGGAGCTTTCTTT. Translation: CAWSVVRGGAFF.

V is TRBV7-6 and J is TRBJ1-1; maybe TRBD1 (5 bases). The CDR3 has 13 amino acids. Germline CDR1 reads SGHVS; CDR2 reads FNYEAQ. Between the trimmed V and J ends, which lost 5 bases and 7 bases, there was a span of 14 bases. Written as DNA, the CDR3 is TGTGCCAGCAGCCTAAACAGACAGATTGAAGCTTTCTTT. This translates into CASSLNRQIEAFF.

This clone has just one count. The rearrangement uses TRBV30 and TRBJ2-5; 10 bases agree with TRBD2. Germline-derived CDR1 and CDR2 are GTSNPN and SVGIG (reference sequence). V trimming: 2 bases; J trimming: 0 bases; junction bases outside the gene matches: 6. The CDR3 extends over 16 amino acids. The CDR3 reads CAWSLAGAPYQETQYF. DNA of the CDR3: TGTGCCTGGAGTCTAGCGGGGGCTCCGTACCAAGAGACCCAGTACTTC.

The chain combines TRBV7-2 with TRBJ1-2, with 9 bases lining up with TRBD1. The CDR3 runs to 14 residues. V trimming: 2 bases; J trimming: 6 bases; junction bases outside the gene matches: 4. The germline V gene encodes CDR1 SGHTA and CDR2 FQGNSA. CDR3 DNA: TGTGCCAGCAGCTTATCTACAGGGGGCAATGGCTACACCTTC. As protein: CASSLSTGGNGYTF.

This clone showed up just a few times. The chain recombines TRBV6-5 with TRBJ2-2, with 9 bases that match TRBD2. Unmatched junction bases numbered 5, after V lost 5 bases and J lost 4 bases. The CDR3 is 15 amino acids. Germline lookup yields CDR1 MNHEY and CDR2 SVGAGI. Here the CDR3 DNA reads TGTGCCAGCAGTGGCGGGGGGGGATTCACCGGGGAGCTGTTTTTT. The encoded protein is CASSGGGGFTGELFF.

J is TRBJ2-2 and V is TRBV11-2; 10 nucleotides line up with TRBD1. In germline, CDR1 is SGHAT, CDR2 FQNNGV. V lost 4 bases and J lost 1; bases outside the gene matches: 3. The CDR3 is 16 residues long. This chain's CDR3 is CASSSRTGGNTGELFF. Written as DNA, the CDR3 is TGTGCCAGCAGCTCACGGACAGGGGGGAACACCGGGGAGCTGTTTTTT. Complete variable domain (other parts from reference TRBV11-2 and TRBJ2-2): EAGVAQSPRYKIIEKRQSVAFWCNPISGHATLYWYQQILGQGPKLLIQFQNNGVVDDSQLPKDRFSAERLKGVDSTLKIQPAKLEDSAVYLCASSSRTGGNTGELFFGEGSRLTVL.

The gene calls are TRBV2 and TRBJ2-5; 9 bases match TRBD1. Germline CDR1 SNHLY, CDR2 FYNNEI. The length of the CDR3 is 15 residues. The V and J ends lost 6 bases and 4 bases, in that order; junction bases with no gene match: 9. CDR3 region: CASRAGQGWPETQYF. CDR3 DNA: TGTGCCAGCAGGGCAGGACAGGGGTGGCCAGAGACCCAGTACTTC.

The chain has TRBV11-1 and TRBJ2-1; 9 nucleotides align to TRBD2. In germline, CDR1 is SGHAT, CDR2 FQDESV (reference sequence). V lost 1 base and J lost 8; bases outside the gene matches: 6. This CDR3 region has 15 residues. The CDR3 sequence: CASSLGLRTSDEQFF. The DNA of the CDR3 is TGTGCCAGCAGCTTAGGTTTGAGGACTAGCGATGAGCAGTTCTTC.

The gene calls are TRBV4-3 and TRBJ2-2; TRBD1 agrees at 12 bases. V lost 4 bases to trimming and J lost 6 bases; unmatched junction nucleotides: 12. The germline gives CDR1 LGHNA, CDR2 YSLEER. The CDR3 sequence is 18 residues long. The CDR3 protein is CASSLLTPGQGAPGELFF. CDR3 nucleotide sequence: TGCGCCAGCAGCCTCCTAACCCCGGGACAGGGGGCGCCCGGGGAGCTGTTTTTT.

This clone showed up just a few times. The V call is TRBV7-3, the J call TRBJ1-1, with D possibly being TRBD1 (5 bases). Trimming removed 3 bases from V and 2 bases from J, with 13 bases in between. Looked up from germline, CDR1 is SGHTA and CDR2 is FQGTGA. The CDR3 is 15 amino acids. The CDR3 nucleotides are TGTGCCAGCAGCTTTGGTGACAGACCTAACACTGAAGCTTTCTTT. As protein: CASSFGDRPNTEAFF.

The table lists this clone with a few counts. This chain connects TRBV6-5 to TRBJ1-2, with 7 bases identical to TRBD1. V dropped 5 bases and J dropped 4; count of bases not matched to a gene: 7. The CDR3 runs to 14 residues. Germline CDR1 is MNHEY and CDR2 is SVGAGI. CDR3 in amino acids: CASSRTGQTYGYTF. CDR3 nucleotides: TGTGCCAGCAGTAGGACAGGACAGACCTATGGCTACACCTTC.

In its sample, this clone was seen once. This chain links TRBV9 with TRBJ2-3; 12 nucleotides match TRBD2. Per germline, CDR1 SGDLS and CDR2 YYNGEE. Germline trimming cut 7 bases from V and 5 bases from J; bases unmatched to any gene: 11. This CDR3 has 16 residues. The CDR3 nucleotides are TGTGCCAGCGGAAGTCTAGCGGGGGGGCCGGGAGATACGCAGTATTTT. Translation gives CASGSLAGGPGDTQYF.

The chain uses TRBV30 and TRBJ1-2; possibly TRBD1 for D (6 bases). The CDR3 sequence is 13 residues long. With 4 bases removed from V and 4 bases from J, the gap between germline ends came to 13 bases. Germline CDR1 and CDR2: GTSNPN and SVGIG (reference sequence). The chain's CDR3 is CAWTWTDSYGYTF. Written as DNA, the CDR3 is TGTGCCTGGACCTGGACAGACTCCTATGGCTACACCTTC.

The chain uses TRBV10-3 and TRBJ1-2; tentatively, D is TRBD1 (6 bases). The CDR3 extends over 14 amino acids. Germline V lookup: CDR1 ENHRY, CDR2 SYGVKD. Between the trimmed V and J ends, which lost 0 bases and 8 bases, there was a span of 13 bases. The CDR3 DNA reads as TGTGCCATCAGTGAGTCAAACAGGGACGGCGGCTACACCTTC. Residues: CAISESNRDGGYTF.

The V and J genes are TRBV9 and TRBJ2-5; TRBD1 matches 7 bases. The CDR3 totals 15 residues. Trimming removed 4 bases from V and 5 bases from J; junction bases left unmatched: 11. Per germline, CDR1 SGDLS and CDR2 YYNGEE. The CDR3 protein is CASSPTTGPGETQYF. The CDR3 nucleotides are TGTGCCAGCAGCCCTACGACAGGGCCTGGGGAGACCCAGTACTTC.

This sequence joins TRBV11-3 and TRBJ2-2; TRBD1 matches at 7 bases. From germline, CDR1 is SGHNT and CDR2 YENEEA. V dropped 6 bases and J dropped 1; count of bases not matched to a gene: 2. The CDR3 covers 14 residues. CDR3 bases: TGTGCCAGCAGGGGACAGCTGAACACCGGGGAGCTGTTTTTT. This gives the protein CASRGQLNTGELFF.